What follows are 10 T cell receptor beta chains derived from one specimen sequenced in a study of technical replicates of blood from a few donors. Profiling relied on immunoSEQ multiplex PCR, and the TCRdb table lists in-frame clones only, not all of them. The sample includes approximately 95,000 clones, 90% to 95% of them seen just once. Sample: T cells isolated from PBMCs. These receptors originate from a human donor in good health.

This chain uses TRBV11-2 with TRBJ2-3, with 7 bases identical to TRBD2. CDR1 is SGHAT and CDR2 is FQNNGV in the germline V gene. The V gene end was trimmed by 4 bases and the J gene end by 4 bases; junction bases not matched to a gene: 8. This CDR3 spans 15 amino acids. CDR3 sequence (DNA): TGTGCCAGCAGCTCGGGACTATCCCTCCCAGATACGCAGTATTTT. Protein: CASSSGLSLPDTQYF.

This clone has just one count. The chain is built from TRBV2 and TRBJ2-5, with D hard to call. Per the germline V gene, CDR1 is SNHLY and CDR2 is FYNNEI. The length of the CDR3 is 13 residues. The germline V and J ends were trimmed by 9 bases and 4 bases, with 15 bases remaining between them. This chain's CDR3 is CASMLEVLETQYF. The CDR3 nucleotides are TGTGCCAGTATGCTCGAGGTCTTAGAGACCCAGTACTTC.

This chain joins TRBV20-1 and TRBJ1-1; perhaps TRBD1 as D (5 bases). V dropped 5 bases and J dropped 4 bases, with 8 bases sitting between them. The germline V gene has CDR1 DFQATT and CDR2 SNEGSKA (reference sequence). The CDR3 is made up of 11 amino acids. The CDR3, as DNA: TGCAGTGCTCGGGGGGGCACTGAAGCTTTCTTT. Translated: CSARGGTEAFF.

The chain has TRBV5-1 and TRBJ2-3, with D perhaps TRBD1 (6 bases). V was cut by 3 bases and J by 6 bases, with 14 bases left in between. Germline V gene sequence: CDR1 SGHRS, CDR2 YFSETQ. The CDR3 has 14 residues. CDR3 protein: CASSYTGPSDTQYF. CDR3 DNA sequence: TGCGCCAGCAGCTATACAGGGCCCTCGGATACGCAGTATTTT.

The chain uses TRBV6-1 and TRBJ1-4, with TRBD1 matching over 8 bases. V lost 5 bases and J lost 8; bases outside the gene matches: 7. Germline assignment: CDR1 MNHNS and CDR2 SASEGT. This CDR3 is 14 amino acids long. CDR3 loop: CASSFGQGNEKLFF. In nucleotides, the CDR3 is TGTGCCAGCAGTTTTGGACAGGGTAACGAAAAACTGTTTTTT.

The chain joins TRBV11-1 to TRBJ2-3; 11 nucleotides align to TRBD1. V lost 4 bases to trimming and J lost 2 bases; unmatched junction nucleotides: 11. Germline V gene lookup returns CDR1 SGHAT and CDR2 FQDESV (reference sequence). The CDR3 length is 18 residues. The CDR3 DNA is TGTGCCAGCAGCTCAGGACAGGGGGCACTACGCATCACAGATACGCAGTATTTT. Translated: CASSSGQGALRITDTQYF.

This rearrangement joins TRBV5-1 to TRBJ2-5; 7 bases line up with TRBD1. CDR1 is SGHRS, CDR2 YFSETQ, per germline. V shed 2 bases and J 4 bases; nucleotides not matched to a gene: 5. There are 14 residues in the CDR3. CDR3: CASSLIGGPETQYF. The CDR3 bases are TGCGCCAGCAGCTTAATAGGGGGCCCAGAGACCCAGTACTTC.

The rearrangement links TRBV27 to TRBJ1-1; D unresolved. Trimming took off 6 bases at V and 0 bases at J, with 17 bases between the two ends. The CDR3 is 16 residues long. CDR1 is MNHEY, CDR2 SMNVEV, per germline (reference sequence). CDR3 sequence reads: CASRSLGLKLNTEAFF. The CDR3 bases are TGTGCCAGCAGAAGCTTAGGACTCAAACTGAACACTGAAGCTTTCTTT.

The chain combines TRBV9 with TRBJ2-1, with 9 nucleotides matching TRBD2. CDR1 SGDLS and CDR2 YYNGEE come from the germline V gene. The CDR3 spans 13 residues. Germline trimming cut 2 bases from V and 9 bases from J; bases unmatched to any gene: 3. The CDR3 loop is CASSVQREAEQFF. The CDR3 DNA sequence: TGTGCCAGCAGCGTCCAGCGGGAGGCTGAGCAGTTCTTC.

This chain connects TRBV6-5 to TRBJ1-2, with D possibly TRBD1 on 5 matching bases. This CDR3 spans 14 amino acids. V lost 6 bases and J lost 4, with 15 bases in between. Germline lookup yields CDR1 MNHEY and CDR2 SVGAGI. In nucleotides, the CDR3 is TGTGCCAGCAGAGAAACGGGGGAGCGCTATGGCTACACCTTC. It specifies CASRETGERYGYTF.